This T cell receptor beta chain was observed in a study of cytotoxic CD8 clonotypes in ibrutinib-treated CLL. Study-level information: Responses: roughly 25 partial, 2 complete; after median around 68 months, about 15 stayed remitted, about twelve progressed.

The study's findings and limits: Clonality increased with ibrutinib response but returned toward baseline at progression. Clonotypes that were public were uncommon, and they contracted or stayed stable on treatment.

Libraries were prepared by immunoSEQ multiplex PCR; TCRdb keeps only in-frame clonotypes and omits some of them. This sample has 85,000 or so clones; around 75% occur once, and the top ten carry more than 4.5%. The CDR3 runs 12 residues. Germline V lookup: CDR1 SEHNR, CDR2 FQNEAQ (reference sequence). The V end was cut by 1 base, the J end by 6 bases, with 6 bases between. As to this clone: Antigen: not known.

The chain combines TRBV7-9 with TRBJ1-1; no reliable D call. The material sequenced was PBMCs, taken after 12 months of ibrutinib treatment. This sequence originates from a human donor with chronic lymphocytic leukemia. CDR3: CASSLGVAEAFF. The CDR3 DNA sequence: TGTGCCAGCAGCTTAGGGGTCGCTGAAGCTTTCTTT.